This TCR beta chain was documented in a study of T cells in Graves' hyperthyroidism and ophthalmopathy. Amplification yielded TCR beta CDR3 regions, with RNA transcripts as the source. HTBI primers were used for first-round RT-PCR of the TCR CDR3. Using its own MiXCR run on the multiplex PCR reads, TCRdb lists one record per CDR3 protein. Counted here are roughly 280,000 distinct CDR3 sequences, about a sixth occurring once; the ten biggest clones make up around 61%. Between the trimmed V and J ends, which lost 10 bases and 5 bases, there was a span of 20 bases. This CDR3 is 14 amino acids long. CDR1 is LNHDA, CDR2 SQIVND, per germline (reference sequence). Approximately 10 ml of fresh peripheral blood supplied the PBMCs.

This sequence was found in a woman in her fifties or sixties with Graves' ophthalmopathy. The sample was blood. V gene TRBV19 combines with J gene TRBJ1-1, with D possibly TRBD1 on 5 matching bases. The CDR3 sequence is CATLDRTVETEAFF. The CDR3 nucleotides are TGTGCCACCCTCGACAGAACTGTCGAGACTGAAGCTTTCTTT.